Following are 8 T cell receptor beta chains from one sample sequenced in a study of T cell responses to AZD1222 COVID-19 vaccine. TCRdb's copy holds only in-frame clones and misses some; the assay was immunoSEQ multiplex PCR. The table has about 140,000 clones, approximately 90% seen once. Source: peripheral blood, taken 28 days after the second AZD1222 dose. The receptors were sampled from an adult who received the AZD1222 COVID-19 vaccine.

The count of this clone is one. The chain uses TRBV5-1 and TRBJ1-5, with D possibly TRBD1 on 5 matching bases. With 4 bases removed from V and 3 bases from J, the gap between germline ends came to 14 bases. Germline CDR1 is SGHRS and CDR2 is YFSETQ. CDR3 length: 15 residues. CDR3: CASSEGGGVNQPQHF. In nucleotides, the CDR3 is TGCGCCAGCAGCGAGGGTGGGGGGGTCAATCAGCCCCAGCATTTT. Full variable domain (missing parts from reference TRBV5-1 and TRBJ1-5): KAGVTQTPRYLIKTRGQQVTLSCSPISGHRSVSWYQQTPGQGLQFLFEYFSETQRNKGNFPGRFSGRQFSNSRSEMNVSTLELGDSALYLCASSEGGGVNQPQHFGDGTRLSIL.

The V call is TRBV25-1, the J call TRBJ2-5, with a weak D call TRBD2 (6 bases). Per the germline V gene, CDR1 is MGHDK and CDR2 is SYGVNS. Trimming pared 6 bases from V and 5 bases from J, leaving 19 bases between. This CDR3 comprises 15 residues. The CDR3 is CASSPVGGWMETQYF. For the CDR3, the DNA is TGTGCCAGCAGCCCGGTTGGGGGGTGGATGGAGACCCAGTACTTC.

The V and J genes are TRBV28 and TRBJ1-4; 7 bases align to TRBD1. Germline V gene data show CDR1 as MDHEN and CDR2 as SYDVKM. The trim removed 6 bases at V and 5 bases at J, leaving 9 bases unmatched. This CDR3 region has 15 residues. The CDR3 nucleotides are TGTGCCAGCAGAGGGGAGGGGGCTAGGAATGAAAAACTGTTTTTT. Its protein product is CASRGEGARNEKLFF. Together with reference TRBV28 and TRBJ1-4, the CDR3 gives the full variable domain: DVKVTQSSRYLVKRTGEKVFLECVQDMDHENMFWYRQDPGLGLRLIYFSYDVKMKEKGDIPEGYSVSREKKERFSLILESASTNQTSMYLCASRGEGARNEKLFFGSGTQLSVL.

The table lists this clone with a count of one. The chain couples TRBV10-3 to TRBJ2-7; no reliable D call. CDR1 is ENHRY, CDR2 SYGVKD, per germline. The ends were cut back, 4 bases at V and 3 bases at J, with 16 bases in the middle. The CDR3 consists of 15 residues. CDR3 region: CAISAGLNWGYEQYF. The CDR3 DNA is TGTGCCATCAGTGCCGGGCTTAATTGGGGCTACGAGCAGTACTTC.

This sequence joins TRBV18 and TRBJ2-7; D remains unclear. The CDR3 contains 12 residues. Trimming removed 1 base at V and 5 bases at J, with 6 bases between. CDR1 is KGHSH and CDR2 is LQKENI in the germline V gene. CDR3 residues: CASSPQIDEQYF. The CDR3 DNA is TGTGCCAGCTCACCACAGATCGACGAGCAGTACTTC.

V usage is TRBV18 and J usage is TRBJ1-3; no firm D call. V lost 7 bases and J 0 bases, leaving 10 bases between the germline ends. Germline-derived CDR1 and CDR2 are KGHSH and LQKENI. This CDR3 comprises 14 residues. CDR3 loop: CASFSGNSGNTIYF. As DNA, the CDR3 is TGTGCCAGCTTCTCCGGTAACTCTGGAAACACCATATATTTT. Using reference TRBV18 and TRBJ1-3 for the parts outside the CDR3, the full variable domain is NAGVMQNPRHLVRRRGQEARLRCSPMKGHSHVYWYRQLPEEGLKFMVYLQKENIIDESGMPKERFSAEFPKEGPSILRIQQVVRGDSAAYFCASFSGNSGNTIYFGEGSWLTVV.

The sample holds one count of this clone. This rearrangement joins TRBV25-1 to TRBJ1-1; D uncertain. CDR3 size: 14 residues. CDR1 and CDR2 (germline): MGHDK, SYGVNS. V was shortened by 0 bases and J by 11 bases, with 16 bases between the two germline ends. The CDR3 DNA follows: TGTGCCAGCAGTGAATATTATGTGGGGTATCGCGCTTTCTTT. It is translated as CASSEYYVGYRAFF. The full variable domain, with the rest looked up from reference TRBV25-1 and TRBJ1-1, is EADIYQTPRYLVIGTGKKITLECSQTMGHDKMYWYQQDPGMELHLIHYSYGVNSTEKGDLSSESTVSRIRTEHFPLTLESARPSHTSQYLCASSEYYVGYRAFFGQGTRLTVV.

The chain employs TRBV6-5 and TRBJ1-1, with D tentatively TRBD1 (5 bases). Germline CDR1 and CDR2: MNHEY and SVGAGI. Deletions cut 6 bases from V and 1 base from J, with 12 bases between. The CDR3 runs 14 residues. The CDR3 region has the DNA TGTGCCAGCAGGGCCAGGGACCGGAACACTGAAGCTTTCTTT. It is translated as CASRARDRNTEAFF.